This TCR beta chain originates from a study of human T cells and chemical hapten exposure. The study, taken as a whole, reports: With regard to DPC sensitization, TCRs above 1 in 1000 frequency did not change.

As processed by the authors: TCR counts had a median of approximately 96,000 per sample and spanned 23,224 to 690,600. Via MiXCR, TCRdb re-called the RACE reads, giving one row per CDR3 protein. The V and J calls here are based on TCRdb, not the publication. The sample comprises 85,000 to 100,000 distinct CDR3 sequences, 11% of which are singletons, and 3.1% rests with the top ten. There are a few counts of this clonotype. Its antigen is as yet unknown. This CDR3 has 13 residues. V lost 6 bases and J 6 bases, leaving 12 bases between the germline ends. Time point given: pre-sensitization, week 0. Treatment here: therapeutic diphenylcyclopropenone sensitization with weekly scalp DPC. Each patch test followed a blood draw.

This TCR derives from a woman aged 60-75 years with alopecia areata. Some clones in this sample may be carry-over from other donors' samples. The source was whole blood, collected in connection with sensitization to the hapten diphenylcyclopropenone (DPC). The chain employs TRBV12-3 or TRBV12-4 and TRBJ2-1, with D unresolved. The CDR3 sequence: CASRRASLNEQFF. CDR3 nucleotides: TGTGCCAGCAGACGTGCTAGTCTCAATGAGCAGTTCTTC.